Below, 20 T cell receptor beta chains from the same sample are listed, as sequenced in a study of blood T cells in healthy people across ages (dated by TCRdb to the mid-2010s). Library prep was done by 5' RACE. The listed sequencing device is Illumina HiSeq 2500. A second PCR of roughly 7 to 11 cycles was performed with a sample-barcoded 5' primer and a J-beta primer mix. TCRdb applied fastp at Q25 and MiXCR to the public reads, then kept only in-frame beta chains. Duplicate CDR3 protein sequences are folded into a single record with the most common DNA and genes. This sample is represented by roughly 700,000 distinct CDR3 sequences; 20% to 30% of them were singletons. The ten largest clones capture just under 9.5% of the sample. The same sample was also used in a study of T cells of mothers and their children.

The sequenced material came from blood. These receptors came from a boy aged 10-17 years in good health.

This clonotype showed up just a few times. CDR3 amino acids: CASRGLQAYEQYF. CDR3 DNA: TGTGCCAGCAGAGGCCTGCAGGCCTACGAGCAGTACTTC. This chain uses TRBV25-1 with TRBJ2-7; D unclear. CDR1 and CDR2 from the germline V gene are MGHDK and SYGVNS. V lost 6 bases to trimming and J lost 2 bases, with 11 bases between them. The CDR3 spans 13 residues.

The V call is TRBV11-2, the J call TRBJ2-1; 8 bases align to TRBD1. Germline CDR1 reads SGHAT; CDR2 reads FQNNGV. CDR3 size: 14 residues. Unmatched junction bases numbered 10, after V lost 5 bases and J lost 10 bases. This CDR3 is CASSQSRQGTEQFF. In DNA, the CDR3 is TGTGCCAGCAGCCAGAGCCGACAGGGGACCGAGCAGTTCTTC.

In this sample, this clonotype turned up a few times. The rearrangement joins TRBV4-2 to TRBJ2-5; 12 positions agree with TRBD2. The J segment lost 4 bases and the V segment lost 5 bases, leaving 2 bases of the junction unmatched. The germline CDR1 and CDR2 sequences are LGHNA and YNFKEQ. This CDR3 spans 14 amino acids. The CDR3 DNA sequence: TGTGCCAGCAGCGGACTAGCGGGGATAGAGACCCAGTACTTC. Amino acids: CASSGLAGIETQYF.

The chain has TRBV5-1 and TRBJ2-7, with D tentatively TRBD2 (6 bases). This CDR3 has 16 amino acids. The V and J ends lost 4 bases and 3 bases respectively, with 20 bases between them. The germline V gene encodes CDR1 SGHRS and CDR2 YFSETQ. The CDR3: CASSPEEGGNFYEQYF. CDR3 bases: TGCGCCAGCAGCCCCGAGGAAGGAGGGAATTTCTACGAGCAGTACTTC.

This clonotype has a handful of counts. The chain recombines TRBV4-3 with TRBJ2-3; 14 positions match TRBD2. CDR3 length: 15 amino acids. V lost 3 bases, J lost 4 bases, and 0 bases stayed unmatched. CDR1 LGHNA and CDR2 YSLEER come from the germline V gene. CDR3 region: CASSQGLAGADTQYF. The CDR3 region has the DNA TGCGCCAGCAGCCAGGGACTAGCGGGGGCAGATACGCAGTATTTT.

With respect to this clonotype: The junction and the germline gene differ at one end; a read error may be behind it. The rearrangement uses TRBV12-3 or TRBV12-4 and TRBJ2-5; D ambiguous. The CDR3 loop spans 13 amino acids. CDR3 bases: TGTGCCAGCAGCTGGGGAATTCCGTACGAGCAGTGCTTC. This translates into CASSWGIPYEQCF.

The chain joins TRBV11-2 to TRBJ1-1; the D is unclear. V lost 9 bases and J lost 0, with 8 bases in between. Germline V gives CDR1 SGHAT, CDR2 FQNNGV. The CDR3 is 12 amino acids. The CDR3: CASLGMNTEAFF. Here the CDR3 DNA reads TGTGCCAGTTTGGGGATGAACACTGAAGCTTTCTTT.

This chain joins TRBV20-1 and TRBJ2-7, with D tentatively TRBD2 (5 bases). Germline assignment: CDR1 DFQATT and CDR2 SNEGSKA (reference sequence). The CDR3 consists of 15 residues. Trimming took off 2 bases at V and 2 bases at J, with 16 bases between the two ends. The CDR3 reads CSARRGLGRPYEQYF. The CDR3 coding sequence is TGCAGTGCTAGACGTGGGCTAGGGAGACCCTACGAGCAGTACTTC.

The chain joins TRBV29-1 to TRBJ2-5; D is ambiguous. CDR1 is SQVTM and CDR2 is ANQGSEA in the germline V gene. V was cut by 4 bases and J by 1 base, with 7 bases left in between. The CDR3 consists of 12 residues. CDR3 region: CSVASGQETQYF. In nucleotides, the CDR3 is TGCAGCGTTGCTTCGGGCCAAGAGACCCAGTACTTC.

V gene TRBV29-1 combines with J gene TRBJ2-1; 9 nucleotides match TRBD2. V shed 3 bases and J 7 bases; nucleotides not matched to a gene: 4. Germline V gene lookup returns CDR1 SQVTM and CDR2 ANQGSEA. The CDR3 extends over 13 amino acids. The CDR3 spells CSVDRTSGNEQFF. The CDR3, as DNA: TGCAGCGTTGATAGAACTAGCGGGAATGAGCAGTTCTTC.

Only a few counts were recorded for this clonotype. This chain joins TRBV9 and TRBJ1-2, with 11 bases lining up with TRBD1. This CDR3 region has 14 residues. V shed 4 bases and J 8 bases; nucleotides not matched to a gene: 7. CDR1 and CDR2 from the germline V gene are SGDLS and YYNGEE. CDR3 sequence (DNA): TGTGCCAGCAGCTTGGGGACAGGGGGTGGAGGCTACACCTTC. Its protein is CASSLGTGGGGYTF.

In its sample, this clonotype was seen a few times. The CDR3 DNA is TGTGCCAGCAGCCCAGGGTATGCTCAGCCCCAGCATTTT. Protein product: CASSPGYAQPQHF. This rearrangement joins TRBV7-6 to TRBJ1-5; D may be TRBD1 (5 bases). Germline lookup yields CDR1 SGHVS and CDR2 FNYEAQ. V was cut by 5 bases and J by 6 bases, with 11 bases left in between. There are 13 residues in the CDR3.

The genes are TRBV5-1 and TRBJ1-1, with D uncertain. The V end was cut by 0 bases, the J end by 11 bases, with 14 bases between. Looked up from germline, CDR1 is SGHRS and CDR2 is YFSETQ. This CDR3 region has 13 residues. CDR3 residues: CASSLGPGLEAFF. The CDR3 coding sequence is TGCGCCAGCAGCTTGGGCCCCGGTCTGGAGGCTTTCTTT.

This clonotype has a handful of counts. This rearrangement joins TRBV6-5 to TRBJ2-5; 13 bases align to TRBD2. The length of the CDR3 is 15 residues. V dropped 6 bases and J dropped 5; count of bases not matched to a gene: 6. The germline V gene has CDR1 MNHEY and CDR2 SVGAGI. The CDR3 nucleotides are TGTGCCAGCAGCTCGACTAGCGGGGGGACGGAGACCCAGTACTTC. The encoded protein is CASSSTSGGTETQYF.

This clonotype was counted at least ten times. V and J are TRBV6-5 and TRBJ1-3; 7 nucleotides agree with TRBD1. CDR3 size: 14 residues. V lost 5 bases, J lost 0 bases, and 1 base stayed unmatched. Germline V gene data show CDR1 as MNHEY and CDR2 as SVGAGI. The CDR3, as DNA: TGTGCCAGCAGTGGGACAGACTCTGGAAACACCATATATTTT. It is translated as CASSGTDSGNTIYF.

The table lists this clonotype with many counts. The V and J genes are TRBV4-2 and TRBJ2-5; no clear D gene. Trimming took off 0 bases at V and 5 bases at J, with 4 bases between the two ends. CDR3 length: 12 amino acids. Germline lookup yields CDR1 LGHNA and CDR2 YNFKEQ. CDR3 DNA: TGTGCCAGCAGCCAAGAATGGGAGACCCAGTACTTC. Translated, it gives CASSQEWETQYF.

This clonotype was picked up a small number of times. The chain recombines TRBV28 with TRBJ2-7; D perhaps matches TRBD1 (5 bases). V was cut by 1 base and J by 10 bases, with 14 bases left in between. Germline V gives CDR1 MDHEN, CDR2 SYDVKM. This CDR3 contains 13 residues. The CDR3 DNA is TGTGCCAGCAGTTTATTGATGGCGTGGGGCCAGTACTTC. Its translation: CASSLLMAWGQYF.

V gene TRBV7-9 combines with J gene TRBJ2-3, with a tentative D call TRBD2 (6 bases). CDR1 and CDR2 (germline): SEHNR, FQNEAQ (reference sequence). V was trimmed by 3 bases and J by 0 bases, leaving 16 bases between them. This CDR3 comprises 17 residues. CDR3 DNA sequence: TGTGCCAGCAGCTTTCCAACGACTAGACTAAGCACAGATACGCAGTATTTT. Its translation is CASSFPTTRLSTDTQYF.

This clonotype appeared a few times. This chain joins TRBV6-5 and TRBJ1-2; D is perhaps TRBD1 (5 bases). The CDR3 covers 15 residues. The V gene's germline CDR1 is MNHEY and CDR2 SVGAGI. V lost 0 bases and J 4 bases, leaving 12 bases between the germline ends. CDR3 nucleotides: TGTGCCAGCAGTTACTCGACGGCAGGGATCTATGGCTACACCTTC. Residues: CASSYSTAGIYGYTF.

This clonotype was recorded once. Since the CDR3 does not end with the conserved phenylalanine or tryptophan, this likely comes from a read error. The CDR3 spells CASSLEGANTEAFL. The DNA of the CDR3 is TGTGCCAGCAGCCTTGAGGGGGCGAACACTGAAGCTTTCCTT. The chain carries TRBV12-3 or TRBV12-4 and TRBJ1-1; 7 positions match TRBD1. The CDR3 covers 14 residues. V trimming: 6 bases; J trimming: 1 base; junction bases outside the gene matches: 5.